These T cell receptor beta chains were read from a single sample in a study of blood T cell repertoires in COVID-19. The repertoire was sequenced with immunoSEQ multiplex PCR; TCRdb's copy has only in-frame clones and lacks some. The sample contains 140,000 to 150,000 clones, around 84% of which appear only once. Material: PBMCs or T cells enriched from blood (not recorded which). All receptors derive from a woman in her fifties or sixties who had been exposed to COVID-19. Both conserved end residues are part of each CDR3.

CASTTAGVHYGYTF TRBJ1-2 TRBV5-4
CSVGFWTRLTYEQYF TRBJ2-7 TRBV29-1
CASRRGQANQPQHF TRBJ1-5 TRBV6-5
CASSEASGGFQETQYF TRBJ2-5 TRBV6-1
CASTYGGLNTGELFF TRBJ2-2 TRBV7-8
CASSPPRVDTQYF TRBJ2-3 TRBV18
CAISRTSGGAGTDTQYF TRBJ2-3 TRBV10-3
CASSPTGYSNQPQHF TRBJ1-5 TRBV5-1
CASRGIQGNSPLHF TRBJ1-6 TRBV28
CASSYGGVNQPQHF TRBJ1-5 TRBV6-5
CASSLAGVFTGELFF TRBJ2-2 TRBV6-2/TRBV6-3
CASSRGQPANTGELFF TRBJ2-2 TRBV5-1
CAQAGGSYNEQFF TRBJ2-1 TRBV24-1
CASSQVGTGSSYTF TRBJ1-2 TRBV4-3
CASSPYRGSGYGYTF TRBJ1-2 TRBV5-8
CASSFLRIAGASYNSPLHF TRBJ1-6 TRBV5-5
CASSLGLLLRTDTQYF TRBJ2-3 TRBV5-1
CASSESITATNEKLFF TRBJ1-4 TRBV5-1
CAWPVGVHSSGNTIYF TRBJ1-3 TRBV30
CASSPYLGGLRYEQYF TRBJ2-7 TRBV9
CASSGEQGVTGELFF TRBJ2-2 TRBV11-3
CASSNPGGAEAFF TRBJ1-1 TRBV9
CASRQGPDTQYF TRBJ2-3 TRBV10-2
CAWTVGRASGNEQFF TRBJ2-1 TRBV30
CASRPTSGIGTQYF TRBJ2-5 TRBV10-2
CASSFTLANTGELFF TRBJ2-2 TRBV7-9
CASSPPSGGTDTQYF TRBJ2-3 TRBV6-5
CASSLRGGGTSGSHNEQFF TRBJ2-1 TRBV7-6
CASSLGQRLSAFF TRBJ1-1 TRBV12-3/TRBV12-4
CASSESRGTNEKLFF TRBJ1-4 TRBV10-1
CASSLGTVTDTQYF TRBJ2-3 TRBV6-1
CASSRQGRFLQPQHF TRBJ1-5 TRBV21-1